The 10 T cell receptor beta chains listed next were all sequenced from one sample in a study of control samples from healthy donors and cancer patients. Data came from immunoSEQ multiplex PCR; TCRdb stores just in-frame clones and leaves some out. This sample has approximately 150,000 clones; 91% occur once, and the top ten carry approximately 7%. Specimen: blood. Receptors were obtained from a man younger than 35 in good health.

The chain recombines TRBV6-6 with TRBJ2-2; 8 positions agree with TRBD2. Germline values: CDR1 MNHNY, CDR2 SVGAGI (reference sequence). V trimming: 5 bases; J trimming: 3 bases; junction bases outside the gene matches: 11. CDR3 length: 17 amino acids. In DNA, the CDR3 is TGTGCCAGCAGTCGGGGGGTACTAGCGGAGTACACCGGGGAGCTGTTTTTT. Translated: CASSRGVLAEYTGELFF.

There are a few counts of this clone. The chain couples TRBV7-6 to TRBJ2-7, with D maybe TRBD2 (6 bases). Trimming took off 7 bases at V and 2 bases at J, with 12 bases between the two ends. Germline assignment: CDR1 SGHVS and CDR2 FNYEAQ. CDR3 size: 13 residues. The CDR3 bases are TGTGCCAGCAATGAGGGCGGGGCCTACGAGCAGTACTTC. It codes for CASNEGGAYEQYF.

This clone was seen only once. The chain is built from TRBV21-1 and TRBJ2-2; the D call in the table, TRBD1, was not verified against the DNA. TRBV21-1 is flagged as a pseudogene. This CDR3 spans 14 amino acids. The CDR3 loop is CASKLGRGTGELFF. For the CDR3, the DNA is TGTGCCAGCAAATTAGGCAGGGGCACCGGGGAGCTGTTTTTT.

V gene TRBV7-2 combines with J gene TRBJ2-6; 8 positions match TRBD1. The junction had 18 bases not matched to a gene; V was cut back by 6 bases and J by 8 bases. Germline V gene lookup returns CDR1 SGHTA and CDR2 FQGNSA. This CDR3 comprises 18 residues. CDR3 in amino acids: CASRQTGGPGSRTNVLTF. The DNA of the CDR3 is TGTGCCAGCAGACAAACAGGGGGTCCCGGCTCTAGGACCAACGTCCTGACTTTC.

The chain combines TRBV11-2 with TRBJ2-7, with 8 bases that match TRBD1. This CDR3 has 14 residues. CDR1 is SGHAT, CDR2 FQNNGV, per germline. V was clipped by 5 bases and J by 5 bases; unmatched bases: 8. The CDR3 DNA follows: TGTGCCAGCAGCCCCCACCGGACAGGGAACGAGCAGTACTTC. As protein: CASSPHRTGNEQYF.

The chain has TRBV2 and TRBJ2-2; D is possibly TRBD1 (5 bases). V lost 8 bases and J lost 0, with 19 bases in between. Germline CDR1 is SNHLY and CDR2 is FYNNEI. This CDR3 has 17 amino acids. CDR3 sequence reads: CASFVNRSFANTGELFF. In DNA form, the CDR3 reads TGTGCCAGCTTCGTTAACAGGTCGTTCGCGAACACCGGGGAGCTGTTTTTT.

The rearrangement joins TRBV4-2 to TRBJ2-3; 7 nucleotides agree with TRBD2. Germline trimming cut 4 bases from V and 4 bases from J; bases unmatched to any gene: 14. The CDR3 runs to 17 residues. Germline assignment: CDR1 LGHNA and CDR2 YNFKEQ. CDR3 region: CASSRAFTAGTSDTQYF. DNA of the CDR3: TGTGCCAGCAGCCGGGCGTTCACAGCGGGGACGTCAGATACGCAGTATTTT.

This clone was found once. This sequence joins TRBV28 and TRBJ2-3; D ambiguous. This CDR3 comprises 13 residues. Germline CDR1 MDHEN, CDR2 SYDVKM. Between the trimmed V and J ends, which lost 7 bases and 0 bases, there was a span of 8 bases. In nucleotides, the CDR3 is TGTGCCAGCACGCCCGGGAGCACAGATACGCAGTATTTT. Encoded protein: CASTPGSTDTQYF.

This clone showed up just once. The CDR3 DNA reads as TGTGCCAGCAGTGAGAGGACAGGAAGTGAAGAAAAACTGTTTTTT. It codes for CASSERTGSEEKLFF. The chain combines TRBV2 with TRBJ1-4; 7 bases map to TRBD1. This CDR3 is built from 15 residues. The ends lost 3 bases at V and 8 bases at J; junction bases unmatched: 9. The germline CDR1 and CDR2 sequences are SNHLY and FYNNEI.

The chain recombines TRBV6-6 with TRBJ2-1; D tentatively fits TRBD1 or TRBD2 (5 bases each). The V gene lost 6 bases and the J gene lost 8 bases, with 11 bases spanning the gap. The length of the CDR3 is 12 residues. Per germline, CDR1 MNHNY and CDR2 SVGAGI (reference sequence). CDR3 sequence: CASRKRGYEQFF. The CDR3, as DNA: TGTGCCAGCAGAAAGAGGGGCTATGAGCAGTTCTTC.